This TCR beta chain was captured in a study of technical replicates of blood from a few donors. Profiling relied on immunoSEQ multiplex PCR, and the TCRdb table lists in-frame clones only, not all of them. The profile shows more than 70,000 clones, just over 95% of them singletons. The trim removed 6 bases at V and 2 bases at J, leaving 7 bases unmatched. From germline, CDR1 is MDHEN and CDR2 SYDVKM. The CDR3 is 14 residues long. V is TRBV28 and J is TRBJ2-7; 7 bases map to TRBD1. This receptor was obtained from a human donor in good health. Material: T cells isolated from PBMCs. This CDR3 reads CASRLIGTAYEQYF. In DNA, the CDR3 is TGTGCCAGCAGGCTGATCGGGACAGCCTACGAGCAGTACTTC.